Presented here are 16 T cell receptor beta chains from one specimen sequenced in a study of Tregs in tolerant kidney transplant recipients. Here immunoSEQ multiplex PCR was the method, and the copy in TCRdb shows in-frame clones only, minus some. Among 120,000 or so clones listed, about 90% were seen once. Sequenced input: CD4+ T cells from blood. All receptors derive from a human donor in good health.

The chain has TRBV5-8 and TRBJ1-2; TRBD1 agrees at 7 bases. The germline CDR1 and CDR2 sequences are SGHTS and YDEGEE. This CDR3 is built from 17 residues. V lost 9 bases, J lost 0 bases, and 17 bases stayed unmatched. The CDR3 nucleotides read TGTGCCACCCCTCTCTCGACGGGACAGAGATCTAACTATGGCTACACCTTC. The encoded protein is CATPLSTGQRSNYGYTF.

V and J are TRBV18 and TRBJ2-7, with D hard to call. V lost 3 bases and J 7 bases, leaving 13 bases between the germline ends. CDR1 KGHSH and CDR2 LQKENI come from the germline V gene. This CDR3 has 13 amino acids. This CDR3 reads CASSPTIRGEQYF. The DNA for the CDR3 is TGTGCCAGCTCACCGACGATCCGTGGGGAGCAGTACTTC.

Details on this clone: One end of the junction fails to match germline, which may point to a read error. The CDR3 here is CSVEGGDGYTF. CDR3 sequence (DNA): TGCAGCGTAGAAGGGGGGGATGGCTACACCTTC. The genes are TRBV29-1 and TRBJ1-2, with a tentative D call TRBD1 (6 bases). CDR1 is SQVTM, CDR2 ANQGSEA, per germline. CDR3 size: 11 residues.

V gene TRBV18 combines with J gene TRBJ1-4; no firm D call. CDR3 length: 16 amino acids. Trimming took off 3 bases at V and 0 bases at J, with 11 bases between the two ends. Germline CDR1 KGHSH, CDR2 LQKENI. The DNA for the CDR3 is TGTGCCAGCTCACCCCTGACGGCATCAACTAATGAAAAACTGTTTTTT. Residues: CASSPLTASTNEKLFF.

CDR3 DNA: TGTGCCAGCAAACCCCCCCAGAGGGAGACCCAGTACTTC. Amino acids: CASKPPQRETQYF. The chain is built from TRBV6-5 and TRBJ2-5, with no clear D. The V end was cut by 7 bases, the J end by 5 bases, with 14 bases between. The CDR3 consists of 13 residues. Germline CDR1 MNHEY, CDR2 SVGAGI.

CDR3 DNA: TGTGCCAGCAGCTCCGAGGGGGCGGGAATCTATGGCTACACCTTC. Its protein product is CASSSEGAGIYGYTF. The V and J genes are TRBV7-3 and TRBJ1-2, with TRBD1 identical over 7 bases. Germline CDR1 and CDR2: SGHTA and FQGTGA. The CDR3 spans 15 residues. The V and J ends lost 4 bases and 4 bases, in that order; junction bases with no gene match: 9.

The chain has TRBV18 and TRBJ2-7; weak D call: TRBD2 (6 bases). Germline loops: CDR1 KGHSH, CDR2 LQKENI. V lost 1 base and J 4 bases, leaving 11 bases between the germline ends. The CDR3 loop spans 14 amino acids. CDR3 coding DNA: TGTGCCAGCTCACCACTTAGCGGAGGGTACGAGCAGTACTTC. Translating it yields CASSPLSGGYEQYF.

CDR3 nucleotides: TGTGCCAGCAGCTTTTACAATGAGCAGTTCTTC. Amino acid sequence: CASSFYNEQFF. The V and J genes are TRBV13 and TRBJ2-1; no firm D call. The V end was cut by 3 bases, the J end by 4 bases, with 1 base between. The germline gives CDR1 PRHDT, CDR2 FYEKMQ (reference sequence). The CDR3 contains 11 residues.

The J gene is TRBJ1-1, the V gene TRBV6-6; 8 nucleotides line up with TRBD1. The CDR3 contains 14 residues. The germline gives CDR1 MNHNY, CDR2 SVGAGI (reference sequence). Trimming at V came to 7 bases and at J to 4 bases, leaving 8 bases not matched to a gene. The CDR3 nucleotides read TGTGCCAGCATCCCCGCCGACAGGGGCACTGAAGCTTTCTTT. This codes for CASIPADRGTEAFF.

The gene calls are TRBV5-1 and TRBJ1-2; no clear D. CDR3 length equals 15 residues. Trimming pared 1 base from V and 1 base from J, leaving 11 bases between. Per germline, CDR1 SGHRS and CDR2 YFSETQ. This CDR3 is CASSLSGDINYGYTF. CDR3 nucleotides: TGCGCCAGCAGCTTGTCGGGAGACATTAACTATGGCTACACCTTC.

This rearrangement joins TRBV19 to TRBJ2-7; 10 bases are shared with TRBD1. Per the germline V gene, CDR1 is LNHDA and CDR2 is SQIVND (reference sequence). Losses at the gene ends were 9 bases for V and 3 bases for J; bases not matched to a gene: 11. This CDR3 region has 15 residues. CDR3 amino acids: CASSLGQGNIYEQYF. For the CDR3, the DNA is TGTGCCAGCAGCTTGGGACAGGGGAATATCTACGAGCAGTACTTC.

This clone was seen a single time. At one end, the junction sequence differs from germline, possibly due to a read error. This chain joins TRBV6-5 and TRBJ2-7; TRBD1 matches 12 bases. Germline V CDR1 and CDR2: MNHEY, SVGAGI. The CDR3 contains 13 residues. The CDR3 nucleotides are TGTGCCAGCAGCTCCGGGACAGGGGGCGCCACTTTCTTC. It is translated as CASSSGTGGATFF.

Written as DNA, the CDR3 is TGTGCCTGGAGTAAACCCCGAGCTGGAACACGGGCCTACGAGCAGTACTTC. Translation: CAWSKPRAGTRAYEQYF. The gene calls are TRBV30 and TRBJ2-7; D call uncertain. This CDR3 contains 17 residues. V was trimmed by 2 bases and J by 2 bases, leaving 22 bases between them. Germline V gene lookup returns CDR1 GTSNPN and CDR2 SVGIG (reference sequence).

This clone was observed a few times. The chain couples TRBV5-1 to TRBJ1-6; D is ambiguous. The CDR3 runs to 15 residues. The germline gives CDR1 SGHRS, CDR2 YFSETQ. V gave up 0 bases and J gave up 10 bases, with 14 bases separating them. The CDR3 nucleotides are TGCGCCAGCAGCTTGGAGGCGGTTAGTACATCACCCCTCCACTTT. Encoded protein: CASSLEAVSTSPLHF.

The J gene is TRBJ2-5, the V gene TRBV7-9; the D is unclear. CDR1 and CDR2 from the germline V gene are SEHNR and FQNEAQ (reference sequence). The CDR3 runs 15 residues. Trimming stripped 0 bases from V and 5 bases from J, with 13 bases between. The CDR3 DNA follows: TGTGCCAGCAGCTTAGCTTTCCACCCCCCGGAGACCCAGTACTTC. It translates to CASSLAFHPPETQYF.

This chain connects TRBV18 to TRBJ2-5; D is undetermined. Germline CDR1 reads KGHSH; CDR2 reads LQKENI. The CDR3 spans 13 residues. Trimming cost V 3 bases and J 5 bases, with 10 bases left between them. The DNA for the CDR3 is TGTGCCAGCTCACCGCCCAGTTTTGAGACCCAGTACTTC. Its protein is CASSPPSFETQYF.